What follows are 7 T cell receptor beta chains derived from one specimen sequenced in a study of blood T cell repertoires in COVID-19. The data were produced by immunoSEQ multiplex PCR, yet TCRdb's version contains in-frame clones alone and is incomplete. The data show some 320,000 clones, with 88% seen just once and roughly 7% held by the top ten. Sequenced sample: peripheral blood. These TCRs come from a woman aged 25 to 39 who had recovered from COVID-19.

This clone has more than one count but fewer than ten. V and J are TRBV5-4 and TRBJ2-7; 7 bases are a match to TRBD1. The CDR3 has 15 amino acids. With V trimmed by 4 bases and J by 3 bases, 10 bases remained unmatched. Germline loops: CDR1 SGHNT, CDR2 YYREEE (reference sequence). The CDR3 here is CASSATGTEHYEQYF. In DNA form, the CDR3 reads TGTGCCAGCAGCGCTACCGGGACAGAACACTACGAGCAGTACTTC.

The chain is built from TRBV29-1 and TRBJ2-2; 7 bases align to TRBD1. The junction had 8 bases not matched to a gene; V was cut back by 4 bases and J by 0 bases. The CDR3 runs 16 residues. Germline lookup yields CDR1 SQVTM and CDR2 ANQGSEA. The CDR3 DNA follows: TGCAGCGTTGTCCCACAGGGGCTGACGAACACCGGGGAGCTGTTTTTT. Residues: CSVVPQGLTNTGELFF.

The chain uses TRBV10-3 and TRBJ2-5; 9 bases are shared with TRBD2. V trimming: 0 bases; J trimming: 2 bases; junction bases outside the gene matches: 7. From germline, CDR1 is ENHRY and CDR2 SYGVKD. The CDR3 covers 17 residues. The DNA of the CDR3 is TGTGCCATCAGTGAGTCGGATAGCGGGAGACGACAAGAGACCCAGTACTTC. Protein sequence: CAISESDSGRRQETQYF.

V and J are TRBV6-6 and TRBJ2-3; D perhaps matches TRBD2 (5 bases). With 4 bases removed from V and 6 bases from J, the gap between germline ends came to 11 bases. The CDR3 contains 13 residues. CDR1 is MNHNY and CDR2 is SVGAGI in the germline V gene (reference sequence). The CDR3 region has the DNA TGTGCCAGCAGTTTAACTAGTTACGATACGCAGTATTTT. Its translation: CASSLTSYDTQYF.

The CDR3 bases are TGTGCCAGCAGCTTGACCTTTGGGACAGGGACGTACGAGCAGTACTTC. Translated, it gives CASSLTFGTGTYEQYF. The chain combines TRBV11-3 with TRBJ2-7; TRBD1 agrees at 9 bases. Germline V gives CDR1 SGHNT, CDR2 YENEEA. The CDR3 has 16 amino acids. Trimming at V came to 3 bases and at J to 4 bases, leaving 10 bases not matched to a gene.

The chain links TRBV4-2 to TRBJ2-2, with D tentatively TRBD2 (5 bases). Between the trimmed V and J ends, which lost 2 bases and 0 bases, there was a span of 13 bases. This CDR3 comprises 17 residues. The germline gives CDR1 LGHNA, CDR2 YNFKEQ. The CDR3 nucleotides are TGTGCCAGCAGCCAACGACACGGGAAGACGAACACCGGGGAGCTGTTTTTT. The encoded protein is CASSQRHGKTNTGELFF.

The chain is built from TRBV5-4 and TRBJ2-3, with a possible D match to TRBD2 (6 bases). This CDR3 spans 15 amino acids. CDR1 is SGHNT and CDR2 is YYREEE in the germline V gene (reference sequence). Trimming removed 0 bases at V and 1 base at J, with 9 bases between. The CDR3 is CASSLEEGRTDTQYF. CDR3 sequence (DNA): TGTGCCAGCAGCTTGGAGGAGGGGCGCACAGATACGCAGTATTTT.